This is a list of T cell receptor beta chains from one sample in a study of response to subunit inactivated influenza vaccine. One entry per CDR3 protein results from TCRdb running MiXCR on the RT-PCR reads. The data contain about 520,000 distinct CDR3 sequences, more than 7% of them seen just once; the ten biggest clones take up around 13%. The input for sequencing was PBMCs from blood, taken around 25 months after vaccination. Every receptor here comes from a man aged 45-69 years who received an inactivated influenza vaccine. Each CDR3 is given with its conserved first and last residue. Fields, in order: clone size, V gene, D gene, J gene, CDR3 protein, CDR3 DNA. A D gene is named only where the DNA matches it firmly. Clone size is shown for a subset of rows, as once, few, many or a class of expanded clone.

.	TRBV27	TRBD1	TRBJ2-5	CASSGQGSQETQYF	TGTGCCAGCAGTGGACAGGGGTCGCAAGAGACCCAGTACTTC
.	TRBV20-1	.	TRBJ2-5	CSARKVETQYF	TGCAGTGCTAGAAAGGTAGAGACCCAGTACTTC
few	TRBV5-1	.	TRBJ2-1	CASTYAGLYNEQFF	TGCGCCAGCACTTACGCAGGGCTTTACAATGAGCAGTTCTTC
few	TRBV5-1	.	TRBJ2-5	CASSQQLVGSQETQYF	TGCGCCAGCAGCCAACAGTTGGTGGGCAGCCAAGAGACCCAGTACTTC
.	TRBV6-1	TRBD2	TRBJ2-7	CASSLSGTSYYEQYF	TGTGCCAGCAGTCTTAGCGGGACCTCTTACTACGAGCAGTACTTC
few	TRBV7-9	.	TRBJ2-4	CASSLMGDNIQYF	TGTGCCAGCAGCTTAATGGGGGATAACATTCAGTACTTC
.	TRBV7-3	TRBD1	TRBJ1-6	CASSASGQGGRSPLHF	TGTGCCAGCAGCGCCTCGGGACAGGGTGGACGATCACCCCTCCACTTT
.	TRBV25-1	.	TRBJ1-6	CASSAGTRGNRNSPLHF	TGTGCCAGCAGTGCCGGGACAAGAGGGAACCGGAATTCACCCCTCCACTTT
.	TRBV28	TRBD2	TRBJ2-4	CASSSGLAVLAKNIQYF	TGTGCCAGCAGTTCGGGACTAGCGGTCCTAGCCAAAAACATTCAGTACTTC
many	TRBV5-1	TRBD1	TRBJ2-4	CASSPTGGQAKNIQYF	TGCGCCAGCAGCCCGACAGGGGGCCAAGCCAAAAACATTCAGTACTTC
.	TRBV9	TRBD2	TRBJ2-7	CASSPLAGGTYEQYF	TGTGCCAGCAGCCCCTTAGCGGGAGGCACCTACGAGCAGTACTTC
.	TRBV11-2	TRBD2	TRBJ2-1	CASSRLAGPFNEQFF	TGTGCCAGCAGCCGACTAGCGGGACCGTTTAATGAGCAGTTCTTC
.	TRBV3-1	.	TRBJ2-1	CASSQGRFNEQFF	TGTGCCAGCAGCCAAGGGCGGTTCAATGAGCAGTTCTTC
.	TRBV5-3	.	TRBJ2-5	CARIRTAQQETQYF	TGTGCCAGAATTCGGACAGCTCAACAAGAGACCCAGTACTTC
many	TRBV6-1	TRBD2	TRBJ2-7	CASSAGLAGAWGYEQYF	TGTGCCAGCAGTGCAGGACTAGCGGGAGCGTGGGGCTACGAGCAGTACTTC
.	TRBV28	.	TRBJ2-5	CASRKLQYQETQYF	TGTGCCAGCAGAAAGCTCCAGTACCAAGAGACCCAGTACTTC
.	TRBV29-1	.	TRBJ2-7	CSVEAPGRYEQYF	TGCAGCGTTGAAGCCCCAGGGCGCTACGAGCAGTACTTC
.	TRBV29-1	.	TRBJ2-1	CSVDKGASSYNEQFF	TGCAGCGTTGATAAAGGGGCTAGCTCCTACAATGAGCAGTTCTTC
.	TRBV15	.	TRBJ2-1	CATSMRGPYNEQFF	TGTGCCACCAGCATGCGGGGACCGTACAATGAGCAGTTCTTC
few	TRBV5-1	.	TRBJ2-5	CASSLGGYSRQETQYF	TGCGCCAGCAGCTTGGGCGGCTACTCGCGGCAAGAGACCCAGTACTTC
many	TRBV20-1	.	TRBJ2-5	CSARDLKAGQRETQYF	TGCAGTGCTAGAGATTTAAAGGCAGGGCAACGGGAGACCCAGTACTTC
.	TRBV20-1	TRBD1	TRBJ2-7	CSARGMDGGQGLTYEQYF	TGCAGTGCTAGAGGGATGGATGGTGGACAGGGCCTTACCTACGAGCAGTACTTC
.	TRBV11-3	.	TRBJ2-3	CASSRGARTDTQYF	TGTGCCAGCAGCCGGGGGGCTCGAACAGATACGCAGTATTTT
once	TRBV9	TRBD2	TRBJ2-3	CASSVLGLAETDTQYF	TGTGCCAGCAGCGTATTGGGACTAGCGGAAACAGATACGCAGTATTTT
few	TRBV10-3	.	TRBJ2-2	CAISGKANTGELFF	TGTGCCATCAGTGGGAAAGCGAACACCGGGGAGCTGTTTTTT